This entry lists 22 T cell receptor beta chains sequenced from one sample in a study of molecular identifiers for immune sequencing clone quantification. TCRdb redid the calling of the PCR reads with MiXCR, one entry per CDR3 protein. The sample comprises hundreds of thousands of distinct CDR3 sequences, roughly 23% of which are singletons, and 0.6% to 0.9% rests with the top ten. The sample consisted of naive CD8+ T cells from blood, with Jurkat cell RNA spiked in. The subset here: FACS-sorted CD8+CD4-CCR7+CD45RA+ naive T cells. The receptors stem from a human donor in good health. Some libraries in this study had Jurkat cell RNA spiked in.

This clonotype was observed at least ten times. V gene TRBV14 combines with J gene TRBJ2-3; D not certain. The CDR3 covers 14 residues. Per germline, CDR1 SGHDN and CDR2 FVKESK. V was trimmed by 2 bases and J by 0 bases, leaving 6 bases between them. In nucleotides, the CDR3 is TGTGCCAGCAGCCAAACCCCCAGCACAGATACGCAGTATTTT. Translation gives CASSQTPSTDTQYF.

V gene TRBV12-2 combines with J gene TRBJ1-2; the table's D call of TRBD1 was not tested on the DNA. TRBV12-2 is described as a pseudogene. The CDR3 runs 19 residues. The CDR3 sequence is CASRFNGRGNAPDNYGYTF. In nucleotides, the CDR3 is TGTGCAAGTCGCTTTAACGGTCGGGGAAATGCCCCCGACAACTATGGCTACACCTTC.

This chain joins TRBV6-5 and TRBJ1-4, with D unclear. Germline lookup yields CDR1 MNHEY and CDR2 SVGAGI. The V gene lost 6 bases and the J gene lost 4 bases, with 9 bases spanning the gap. CDR3 length equals 13 residues. CDR3 sequence: CASSLGYNEKLFF. The CDR3 DNA reads TGTGCCAGCAGCCTAGGGTATAATGAAAAACTGTTTTTT.

This clonotype was counted only a few times. The chain couples TRBV28 to TRBJ2-2; 12 bases map to TRBD2. Germline CDR1 and CDR2: MDHEN and SYDVKM. This CDR3 contains 16 residues. V lost 6 bases, J lost 8 bases, and 10 bases stayed unmatched. For the CDR3, the DNA is TGTGCCAGCAGGTTCCGACTAGCGGGAGTGTCAGGGGAGCTGTTTTTT. Protein product: CASRFRLAGVSGELFF.

This clonotype came up many times. This CDR3 is CASRGQGAWEQYF. DNA of the CDR3: TGTGCCAGCAGAGGACAGGGGGCATGGGAGCAGTACTTC. The gene calls are TRBV27 and TRBJ2-7, with 11 bases fitting TRBD1. The junction had 5 bases not matched to a gene; V was cut back by 6 bases and J by 7 bases. CDR1 MNHEY and CDR2 SMNVEV come from the germline V gene (reference sequence). There are 13 residues in the CDR3.

The chain employs TRBV4-1 and TRBJ2-7; D unresolved. In germline, CDR1 is MGHRA, CDR2 YSYEKL. CDR3 length: 14 residues. V was cut by 1 base and J by 5 bases, with 12 bases left in between. This CDR3 is CASSQAPRVHEQYF. The CDR3 DNA follows: TGCGCCAGCAGCCAAGCCCCTCGGGTCCACGAGCAGTACTTC.

V usage is TRBV6-2 or TRBV6-3 and J usage is TRBJ1-5; no clear D gene. Germline V gene lookup returns CDR1 MNHEY and CDR2 SVGEGT. This CDR3 has 16 residues. V was pared by 2 bases and J by 0 bases, with 11 bases between. CDR3 nucleotides: TGTGCCAGCAGTTACCTGGCGCAGGATAGCAATCAGCCCCAGCATTTT. Amino acid sequence: CASSYLAQDSNQPQHF.

This clonotype has just a few counts. The J gene is TRBJ2-1, the V gene TRBV6-8; 10 bases agree with TRBD2. Germline CDR1 reads MNHGY; CDR2 reads SAAAGT. The CDR3 is made up of 15 amino acids. V shed 11 bases, J shed 8 bases, and the junction held 15 bases outside the gene matches. Here the CDR3 reads CAPQAGGWGYYEQFF. The DNA for the CDR3 is TGTGCCCCTCAAGCGGGAGGGTGGGGGTACTATGAGCAGTTCTTC.

This clonotype was seen repeatedly, ten times or more. J is TRBJ1-1 and V is TRBV28; possibly TRBD1 for D (6 bases). V gave up 5 bases and J gave up 13 bases, with 20 bases separating them. The germline CDR1 and CDR2 sequences are MDHEN and SYDVKM. This CDR3 spans 13 amino acids. CDR3 loop: CASSTHGTPEGFF. The CDR3 DNA sequence: TGTGCCAGCAGTACACACGGGACACCCGAGGGTTTCTTT.

V gene TRBV29-1 combines with J gene TRBJ2-1, with D perhaps matching TRBD2 (5 bases). The CDR3 is made up of 13 amino acids. CDR1 and CDR2 from the germline V gene are SQVTM and ANQGSEA. V was pared by 6 bases and J by 6 bases, with 15 bases between. The CDR3 DNA sequence: TGCAGCGTAACCACGGGGTTACGCAATGAGCAGTTCTTC. Translation: CSVTTGLRNEQFF.

The V and J genes are TRBV5-6 and TRBJ1-1; the D gene is possibly TRBD1 (5 bases). The germline V gene encodes CDR1 SGHDT and CDR2 YYEEEE. The CDR3 is 15 amino acids. Trimming removed 4 bases from V and 6 bases from J, with 19 bases in between. The CDR3 DNA sequence: TGTGCCAGCAGCCAATCCATCGGGGCCGGGCCTGAAGCTTTCTTT. This gives the protein CASSQSIGAGPEAFF. Full variable domain (outside the CDR3, taken from reference TRBV5-6 and TRBJ1-1): DAGVTQSPTHLIKTRGQQVTLRCSPKSGHDTVSWYQQALGQGPQFIFQYYEEEERQRGNFPDRFSGHQFPNYSSELNVNALLLGDSALYLCASSQSIGAGPEAFFGQGTRLTVV.

The rearrangement joins TRBV4-3 to TRBJ2-1; 9 nucleotides line up with TRBD2. This CDR3 contains 16 residues. Unmatched junction bases numbered 12, after V lost 0 bases and J lost 12 bases. Germline CDR1 reads LGHNA; CDR2 reads YSLEER. In nucleotides, the CDR3 is TGCGCCAGCAGCCAAGATTATAGCGGGAGCTTCGATGGGCAGTTCTTC. This codes for CASSQDYSGSFDGQFF.

This clonotype has more than one count but fewer than ten. This chain joins TRBV4-3 and TRBJ1-2; the match to TRBD1 covers 8 bases. CDR1 is LGHNA and CDR2 is YSLEER in the germline V gene. The CDR3 consists of 14 residues. The ends lost 1 base at V and 10 bases at J; junction bases unmatched: 8. The CDR3 protein is CASSQAGTGRFYTF. CDR3 DNA: TGCGCCAGCAGCCAAGCCGGGACAGGTCGTTTCTACACCTTC.

This clonotype was counted a few times. The rearrangement joins TRBV6-5 to TRBJ1-5; tentatively, D is TRBD1 (6 bases). The germline CDR1 and CDR2 sequences are MNHEY and SVGAGI. This CDR3 is 15 amino acids long. Trimming left V 6 bases short and J 4 bases short, with 16 bases between. This CDR3 is CASSPTGRVNQPQHF. CDR3 coding DNA: TGTGCCAGCAGCCCCACAGGGAGAGTTAATCAGCCCCAGCATTTT.

This clonotype occurred a few times. CDR3 bases: TGTGCCAGCACTAGGGAGACCAGGCCTAACACTGAAGCTTTCTTT. It codes for CASTRETRPNTEAFF. This chain joins TRBV12-3 or TRBV12-4 and TRBJ1-1; D call uncertain. The CDR3 is 15 amino acids. With 7 bases removed from V and 2 bases from J, the gap between germline ends came to 17 bases.

Worth noting for this clonotype: Since the CDR3 does not end with the conserved phenylalanine or tryptophan, this likely comes from a read error. The chain couples TRBV7-9 to TRBJ2-3, with 8 nucleotides matching TRBD2. This CDR3 is built from 16 residues. Germline CDR1 reads SEHNR; CDR2 reads FQNEAQ (reference sequence). The V gene end was trimmed by 6 bases and the J gene end by 2 bases; junction bases not matched to a gene: 10. The CDR3 coding sequence is TGTGCCAGCAGTCCAAAACTAGCGGAGCTCACAGATACGCAGTATCTT. Its translation is CASSPKLAELTDTQYL.

Ten or more counts support this clonotype. V and J are TRBV9 and TRBJ1-3, with 7 positions matching TRBD1. Germline V lookup: CDR1 SGDLS, CDR2 YYNGEE. Trimming removed 3 bases from V and 2 bases from J; junction bases left unmatched: 11. The CDR3 covers 17 residues. The CDR3 loop is CASSANPGTETGNTIYF. The CDR3 nucleotides are TGTGCCAGCAGCGCAAACCCTGGGACAGAGACTGGAAACACCATATATTTT.

On this clonotype: A clone one base away is much larger, so this may be a read error. The gene calls are TRBV25-1 and TRBJ2-7; D unclear. Trimming took off 3 bases at V and 5 bases at J, with 17 bases between the two ends. This CDR3 is 15 amino acids long. Germline V gene sequence: CDR1 MGHDK, CDR2 SYGVNS. This chain's CDR3 is CASSDSGSIPDEQYF. The CDR3 DNA reads TGTGCCAGCAGTGACTCTGGCTCAATCCCCGACGAGCAGTACTTC.

The J gene is TRBJ2-7, the V gene TRBV28, with 7 bases identical to TRBD2. Germline CDR1 MDHEN, CDR2 SYDVKM. The V and J ends lost 8 bases and 5 bases, in that order; junction bases with no gene match: 12. The CDR3 spans 14 residues. CDR3 sequence (DNA): TGTGCCAGCCACGTGACGCGGGAGTGGAACGAGCAGTACTTC. Its protein is CASHVTREWNEQYF.

The chain carries TRBV20-1 and TRBJ1-6; TRBD1 might be the D (5 bases). The CDR3 spans 13 residues. CDR1 and CDR2 (germline): DFQATT, SNEGSKA (reference sequence). Trimming removed 3 bases from V and 7 bases from J, with 10 bases in between. The CDR3 here is CSARGTWNSPLHF. CDR3 nucleotide sequence: TGCAGTGCTAGGGGGACCTGGAATTCACCCCTCCACTTT.

The V and J genes are TRBV28 and TRBJ2-3; TRBD2 is a possible D gene (7 bases). The CDR3 covers 14 residues. V lost 2 bases, J lost 5 bases, and 11 bases lay in between. Germline CDR1 and CDR2: MDHEN and SYDVKM. CDR3 sequence (DNA): TGTGCCAGCAGTTTACAGGGGAGGGTAGATACGCAGTATTTT. This codes for CASSLQGRVDTQYF.

The chain has TRBV19 and TRBJ2-5; D is possibly TRBD2 (6 bases). CDR3 length: 15 amino acids. The ends were cut back, 1 base at V and 4 bases at J, with 13 bases in the middle. CDR1 is LNHDA, CDR2 SQIVND, per germline (reference sequence). The CDR3 nucleotides read TGTGCCAGTAGTATAGTGGAGGGAGCTCTAGAGACCCAGTACTTC. Encoded protein: CASSIVEGALETQYF.